This is a list of T cell receptor beta chains from one sample in a study of a mutant IDH1 vaccine in newly diagnosed glioma. Some clones are missing from TCRdb's copy, which holds only in-frame ones; the method was immunoSEQ multiplex PCR. The repertoire holds tens of thousands of clones, with approximately 82% as singletons. No antigen has been assigned to these receptors. The sequencing used PBMCs, collected from a glioma patient whose treatment included an IDH1 peptide vaccine. Receptor source: a woman aged 18-35 years with glioma. Some clones in this sample may be carry-over from other donors' samples. Each CDR3 is given with its conserved first and last residue. The order of the fields is J gene, V gene, CDR3 length, D gene, clone size, CDR3 DNA, CDR3 protein. A D gene is named only where the DNA matches it firmly. Part of the rows lack a size; the others show once, few, many or a class for expanded clones.

j_gene: TRBJ1-1
v_gene: TRBV6-5
len: 14
d_gene: NA
abundance: NA
CDR3nt: TGTGCCAGCAGGACCGGGACTACGTTCACTGAAGCTTTCTTT
CDR3aa: CASRTGTTFTEAFF

j_gene: TRBJ2-1
v_gene: TRBV5-3
len: 18
d_gene: TRBD2
abundance: NA
CDR3nt: TGTGCCAGAAGCTTGGGGACTAGCGGGGGCCCTCACTTTAAGGAGCAGTTCTTC
CDR3aa: CARSLGTSGGPHFKEQFF

j_gene: TRBJ1-3
v_gene: TRBV6-5
len: 14
d_gene: NA
abundance: NA
CDR3nt: TGTGCCAGCAGTTCCAGAATCTCTGGAAACACCATATATTTT
CDR3aa: CASSSRISGNTIYF

j_gene: TRBJ1-3
v_gene: TRBV9
len: 17
d_gene: TRBD1
abundance: NA
CDR3nt: TGTGCCAGCAGCGTGTCCGGGACAGGCCGCTCTGGAAACACCATATATTTT
CDR3aa: CASSVSGTGRSGNTIYF

j_gene: TRBJ2-7
v_gene: TRBV4-1
len: 13
d_gene: NA
abundance: NA
CDR3nt: TGCGCCAGCAGCTGGGACGGACCCTACGAGCAGTACTTC
CDR3aa: CASSWDGPYEQYF

j_gene: TRBJ2-7
v_gene: TRBV11-2
len: 13
d_gene: NA
abundance: NA
CDR3nt: TGTGCCAGCAGCTTAGGTCGTGCCTACGAGCAGTACTTC
CDR3aa: CASSLGRAYEQYF

j_gene: TRBJ2-2
v_gene: TRBV15
len: 19
d_gene: TRBD1
abundance: NA
CDR3nt: TGTGCCACCAGCAGAGAGGAGACAGGCCCTGGGCAGGGGGCCGGGGAGCTGTTTTTT
CDR3aa: CATSREETGPGQGAGELFF

j_gene: TRBJ1-2
v_gene: TRBV9
len: 14
d_gene: NA
abundance: NA
CDR3nt: TGTGCCAGCAGCGTAGCCGGGACAAACTATGGCTACACCTTC
CDR3aa: CASSVAGTNYGYTF

j_gene: TRBJ2-5
v_gene: TRBV25-1
len: 18
d_gene: TRBD1
abundance: NA
CDR3nt: TGCGCCAGCAGTGAGTCGACAGACCGGGACAGGGGAATGGAGACCCAGTACTTC
CDR3aa: CASSESTDRDRGMETQYF

j_gene: TRBJ1-4
v_gene: TRBV6-5
len: 15
d_gene: TRBD1
abundance: NA
CDR3nt: TGTGCCAGCAGTCACCGGACAGGGACTAATGAAAAACTGTTTTTT
CDR3aa: CASSHRTGTNEKLFF

j_gene: TRBJ2-3
v_gene: TRBV27
len: 16
d_gene: TRBD2
abundance: once
CDR3nt: TGTGCCAGCAGTATCCTGACTAGCGGGAGACCAGATACGCAGTATTTT
CDR3aa: CASSILTSGRPDTQYF

j_gene: TRBJ1-2
v_gene: TRBV30
len: 14
d_gene: NA
abundance: NA
CDR3nt: TGCGCCTGGAGTGTACTATTAGGAACCTATGGCTACACCTTC
CDR3aa: CAWSVLLGTYGYTF

j_gene: TRBJ1-1
v_gene: TRBV19
len: 13
d_gene: NA
abundance: few
CDR3nt: TGTGCCAGTAACAGTCGGGGGAACACTGAAGCTTTCTTT
CDR3aa: CASNSRGNTEAFF

j_gene: TRBJ2-3
v_gene: TRBV4-1
len: 17
d_gene: TRBD2
abundance: NA
CDR3nt: TGCGCCAGCAGCCAAGATGAAGCGGGGGGCCCCACAGATACGCAGTATTTT
CDR3aa: CASSQDEAGGPTDTQYF

j_gene: TRBJ2-1
v_gene: TRBV27
len: 13
d_gene: NA
abundance: NA
CDR3nt: TGTGCCAGCAGTCCGGGACGACACAATGAGCAGTTCTTC
CDR3aa: CASSPGRHNEQFF

j_gene: TRBJ1-2
v_gene: TRBV27
len: 14
d_gene: NA
abundance: NA
CDR3nt: TGTGCCAGCAGACCCTCAGCAGGGCGGAGTGGCTACACCTTC
CDR3aa: CASRPSAGRSGYTF

j_gene: TRBJ2-3
v_gene: TRBV7-6
len: 17
d_gene: TRBD2
abundance: NA
CDR3nt: TGTGCCAGCAGCTTAGGGACCGGGACTAGCGGCACAGATACGCAGTATTTT
CDR3aa: CASSLGTGTSGTDTQYF

j_gene: TRBJ2-7
v_gene: TRBV2
len: 13
d_gene: TRBD1
abundance: NA
CDR3nt: TGTGCCAGCAGTCGGACAGGCGTCTACGAGCAGTACTTC
CDR3aa: CASSRTGVYEQYF

j_gene: TRBJ1-5
v_gene: TRBV5-5
len: 15
d_gene: NA
abundance: NA
CDR3nt: TGTGCCAGCAGCTTGGCCATCGGGGGAGGACGGCCCCAGCATTTT
CDR3aa: CASSLAIGGGRPQHF

j_gene: TRBJ2-5
v_gene: TRBV7-9
len: 16
d_gene: TRBD1
abundance: NA
CDR3nt: TGTGCCAGCAGCTTGGATGGACAGGGGAAGAAGGAGACCCAGTACTTC
CDR3aa: CASSLDGQGKKETQYF

j_gene: TRBJ1-2
v_gene: TRBV30
len: 14
d_gene: TRBD1
abundance: few
CDR3nt: TGTGCCTGGAGAGAGACAGGGAACTGGTGGGGCTACACCTTC
CDR3aa: CAWRETGNWWGYTF

j_gene: TRBJ2-7
v_gene: TRBV2
len: 12
d_gene: NA
abundance: once
CDR3nt: TGTGCCAGCAAGTATGGAGCCTACGAGCAGTACTTC
CDR3aa: CASKYGAYEQYF

j_gene: TRBJ2-5
v_gene: TRBV5-1
len: 17
d_gene: TRBD1
abundance: NA
CDR3nt: TGCGCCAGCAGCTTTCCCCGGGGACAGGTGGGTCAAGAGACCCAGTACTTC
CDR3aa: CASSFPRGQVGQETQYF

j_gene: TRBJ2-5
v_gene: TRBV7-9
len: 11
d_gene: NA
abundance: NA
CDR3nt: TGTGCCAGCAGCTTAGGGTACCGCCGGTACTTC
CDR3aa: CASSLGYRRYF

j_gene: TRBJ2-1
v_gene: TRBV2
len: 15
d_gene: TRBD1
abundance: NA
CDR3nt: TGTGCCAGCAGTGGTCTACAGGGGGCCATTAATGAGCAGTTCTTC
CDR3aa: CASSGLQGAINEQFF

j_gene: TRBJ2-7
v_gene: TRBV13
len: 15
d_gene: TRBD2
abundance: NA
CDR3nt: TGTGCCAGCAGCTTAGGCCTGGCGGGGGGGTACGAGCAGTACTTC
CDR3aa: CASSLGLAGGYEQYF

j_gene: TRBJ2-7
v_gene: TRBV2
len: 15
d_gene: NA
abundance: NA
CDR3nt: TGTGCCAGGGGGAAATCATTAGGGGCCCCCTACGAGCAGTACTTC
CDR3aa: CARGKSLGAPYEQYF

j_gene: TRBJ2-3
v_gene: TRBV7-6
len: 17
d_gene: TRBD2
abundance: once
CDR3nt: TGTGCCAGCAGCTTAATCAGCGGGGGCCGATCCACAGATACGCAGTATTTT
CDR3aa: CASSLISGGRSTDTQYF

j_gene: TRBJ1-2
v_gene: TRBV19
len: 13
d_gene: TRBD1
abundance: once
CDR3nt: TGTGCCAGTAGCCAAGACAGGGCTCAGGGCTACACCTTC
CDR3aa: CASSQDRAQGYTF

j_gene: TRBJ1-1
v_gene: TRBV6-1
len: 12
d_gene: NA
abundance: NA
CDR3nt: TGTGCCAGCAGCAGGGTGTTGACTGAAGCTTTCTTT
CDR3aa: CASSRVLTEAFF

j_gene: TRBJ1-3
v_gene: TRBV9
len: 15
d_gene: TRBD1
abundance: NA
CDR3nt: TGTGCCAGCAGCGTAGGACCGGGACAGGGAAACACCATATATTTT
CDR3aa: CASSVGPGQGNTIYF

j_gene: TRBJ2-7
v_gene: TRBV6-6
len: 14
d_gene: TRBD2
abundance: NA
CDR3nt: TGTGCCAGCACCAGCGGGAGGACTACCTACGAGCAGTACTTC
CDR3aa: CASTSGRTTYEQYF

j_gene: TRBJ2-7
v_gene: TRBV7-8
len: 15
d_gene: NA
abundance: NA
CDR3nt: TGTGCCAGCAGCTTAGATCCAAAATCTTTTGACGAGCAGTACTTC
CDR3aa: CASSLDPKSFDEQYF

j_gene: TRBJ2-7
v_gene: TRBV19
len: 13
d_gene: NA
abundance: NA
CDR3nt: TGTGCCAGTAGTATAGATCCAACCTTGGAGCAGTACTTC
CDR3aa: CASSIDPTLEQYF

j_gene: TRBJ2-7
v_gene: TRBV5-1
len: 12
d_gene: NA
abundance: NA
CDR3nt: TGCGCCAGCAGCGAATCAGGGTCCGAGCAGTACTTC
CDR3aa: CASSESGSEQYF

j_gene: TRBJ2-7
v_gene: TRBV6-6
len: 14
d_gene: NA
abundance: NA
CDR3nt: TGTGCCAGCAGAGCTTCCGGGACTCCCCACGAGCAGTACTTC
CDR3aa: CASRASGTPHEQYF

j_gene: TRBJ1-1
v_gene: TRBV11-2
len: 14
d_gene: NA
abundance: few
CDR3nt: TGTGCCAGCAGGTGGGGCGGGGCCGGGACTGAAGCTTTCTTT
CDR3aa: CASRWGGAGTEAFF

j_gene: TRBJ2-3
v_gene: TRBV5-4
len: 15
d_gene: TRBD2
abundance: NA
CDR3nt: TGTGCCAGCAGCGGGGGACTAGCAGAGGCAGATACGCAGTATTTT
CDR3aa: CASSGGLAEADTQYF

j_gene: TRBJ1-4
v_gene: TRBV6-6
len: 15
d_gene: TRBD1
abundance: NA
CDR3nt: TGTGCCAGCAGTTACTCAGAGACAGGGGCGGAAAAACTGTTTTTT
CDR3aa: CASSYSETGAEKLFF

j_gene: TRBJ2-7
v_gene: TRBV7-2
len: 14
d_gene: TRBD1
abundance: few
CDR3nt: TGTGCCAGCAGCCTATGGACAGGGAGAGACGAGCAGTACTTC
CDR3aa: CASSLWTGRDEQYF

j_gene: TRBJ2-2
v_gene: TRBV5-1
len: 17
d_gene: TRBD2
abundance: NA
CDR3nt: TGCGCCAGCAGCCCACTAGCGGGAGAGAGTAACACCGGGGAGCTGTTTTTT
CDR3aa: CASSPLAGESNTGELFF

j_gene: TRBJ1-1
v_gene: TRBV27
len: 15
d_gene: NA
abundance: NA
CDR3nt: TGTGCCAGCAGTTTATCGCGGGGCCCTAACACTGAAGCTTTCTTT
CDR3aa: CASSLSRGPNTEAFF

j_gene: TRBJ2-7
v_gene: TRBV6-5
len: 14
d_gene: TRBD1
abundance: NA
CDR3nt: TGTGCCAGCAGGATGACAGGGCTGAGTGCCGAGCAGTACTTC
CDR3aa: CASRMTGLSAEQYF

j_gene: TRBJ1-4
v_gene: TRBV4-3
len: 14
d_gene: NA
abundance: NA
CDR3nt: TGCGCCAGCAGCCGGGGAGTGGCTAATGAAAAACTGTTTTTT
CDR3aa: CASSRGVANEKLFF

j_gene: TRBJ1-1
v_gene: TRBV9
len: 14
d_gene: NA
abundance: NA
CDR3nt: TGTGCCAGCAGCCTAGGGGGGGCTAACACTGAAGCTTTCTTT
CDR3aa: CASSLGGANTEAFF

j_gene: TRBJ1-5
v_gene: TRBV28
len: 15
d_gene: NA
abundance: NA
CDR3nt: TGTGCCAGCAGTTTACCCCCCTCCAATGGCCAGCCCCAGCATTTT
CDR3aa: CASSLPPSNGQPQHF

j_gene: TRBJ2-7
v_gene: TRBV7-6
len: 14
d_gene: TRBD2
abundance: NA
CDR3nt: TGTGCCAGCAGCTTATCAGCGGGAGGGGACGAGCAGTACTTC
CDR3aa: CASSLSAGGDEQYF

j_gene: TRBJ2-7
v_gene: TRBV5-4
len: 14
d_gene: NA
abundance: NA
CDR3nt: TGTGCCAGCAGCTTGGTCGGGGGCGCCCTCAAGCAGTACTTC
CDR3aa: CASSLVGGALKQYF